This T cell receptor (beta chain) was recovered during a study of blood T cell repertoires in COVID-19. At the level of the study: The cDNA or gDNA used as material had been derived from T cells, B-cell-depleted T cells, or PBMCs.

Repertoires were generated with immunoSEQ multiplex PCR, while TCRdb's copy carries only in-frame clones and drops some. The sample carries 200,000 to 250,000 clones, around 86% recorded once. Germline assignment: CDR1 MGHDK and CDR2 SYGVNS. V shed 5 bases, J shed 13 bases, and the junction held 8 bases outside the gene matches. This CDR3 spans 12 amino acids. This receptor was taken from a man aged 30-40 years who had recovered from COVID-19. This chain joins TRBV25-1 and TRBJ2-1; TRBD2 aligns across 7 bases. Sequenced: peripheral blood. The CDR3 bases are TGTGCCAGCAGTCTTTGGGGGGGTCCTCAGTTCTTC. Protein sequence: CASSLWGGPQFF.